This T cell receptor (beta chain) was obtained from a study of T-cell reconstitution after alpha-beta-depleted transplantation in children (dated by TCRdb to the mid-2010s). A note on the overall study: The study quantitatively tracked T-cell immune reconstitution after TCRalphabeta/CD19-depleted allogeneic hematopoietic cell transplantation in children using TCR repertoire profiling.

The sample holds a few counts of this clonotype. Its antigen is currently not known. No qualities accompany the bases; no much larger clone lies one base away. Library preparation was by PCR. The sequencing machine was an Illumina HiSeq 2500. Molecular barcoding was employed in the preparation of TCR libraries, with unique molecular identifiers being used to normalize TCRbeta repertoire quantification. The public reads were quality trimmed at Q25 with fastp and then assembled into clones with MiXCR by TCRdb, keeping productive beta chains. Each record represents a unique CDR3 protein, reported with the most common genes and DNA among its rows. The sample includes 600,000 to 700,000 distinct CDR3 sequences, with about an eighth observed a single time. The top ten clones comprise roughly 0.77% of the sample. On the study overall, not on this receptor specifically: In some patients, the high TCRbeta diversity seen at day 60 was put down to recipient T cells and intrathymic progenitors that had survived conditioning. Over subsequent months, a decline in hyperexpanded clone frequencies was noted, and after one year, T-cell counts and TCRbeta diversity were mostly ascribed to newly produced T cells. About two months after transplant, the apparently early recovery of alphabetaT-cell counts reportedly depended on just several hundred clones that had expanded rapidly and came from non-depleted graft cells.

The treatment or condition label, read with the paper, signifies: allogeneic hematopoietic cell transplantation with graft depleted of TCRalphabeta T cells and CD19 B cells. The children who served as transplant recipients had been given grafts of TCRalphabeta/CD19-depleted allogeneic hematopoietic cells. Cut back by 3 bases and 8 bases, the V and J ends lie 22 bases apart. The germline V gene (reference sequence) gives CDR1 as DFQATT and CDR2 as SNEGSKA. Including the terminal cysteine and phenylalanine, the CDR3 comprises 15 residues. Only the CDR3 portion is preserved as DNA: 45 bases, with reading frame beginning at the first base.

The material sequenced was PBMCs, taken before TCRalphabeta/CD19-depleted stem cell transplant. The receptor's source is a girl aged 2 to 9 with congenital amegakaryocytic thrombocytopenia, due to receive a stem cell transplant. The rearranged segments are TRBV20-1 and TRBJ1-2, with TRBD1 tentatively as D gene (6 bases match). Here is the DNA: TGCAGTGCTAGGATGGGGGGATTGGGGGCGCGAGGCTACACCTTC. The translation is CSARMGGLGARGYTF.